Presented here are 15 T cell receptor beta chains from one specimen sequenced in a study of B cell selection in AIRE deficiency. Using immunoSEQ multiplex PCR, the repertoire was profiled, and TCRdb retains in-frame clones only, with some absent. The table lists about 22,000 clones, about nine tenths of them singletons, with roughly 1.5% in the top ten. The regulatory T cell sort gate was CD4+CD25hiCD127low/negative. The sequencing sample was made of CD4+CD25+ Tregs sorted from PBMCs. The receptor source for this set is a human donor in good health.

This sequence joins TRBV7-9 and TRBJ2-6; TRBD2 aligns across 16 bases. Germline V gene lookup returns CDR1 SEHNR and CDR2 FQNEAQ (reference sequence). CDR3 length equals 19 residues. V shed 5 bases, J shed 2 bases, and the junction held 6 bases outside the gene matches. For the CDR3, the DNA is TGTGCCAGCAGCCGAGGGACTAGCGGGAGGGCCGCTGGGGCCAACGTCCTGACTTTC. Protein: CASSRGTSGRAAGANVLTF.

The chain links TRBV11-2 to TRBJ1-3, with D maybe TRBD1 (6 bases). Trimming took 5 bases from V and 4 from J, leaving 9 bases between them. CDR3 size: 13 residues. CDR1 SGHAT and CDR2 FQNNGV come from the germline V gene. The CDR3 reads CASSTGQGNTIYF. Written as DNA, the CDR3 is TGTGCCAGCAGCACAGGACAGGGAAACACCATATATTTT.

This rearrangement joins TRBV19 to TRBJ2-3; D gene ambiguous. This CDR3 comprises 15 residues. Deletions cut 6 bases from V and 0 bases from J, with 13 bases between. Germline V gives CDR1 LNHDA, CDR2 SQIVND (reference sequence). This chain's CDR3 is CASSLEGRSTDTQYF. CDR3 in DNA: TGTGCCAGTAGCCTAGAAGGGCGCAGCACAGATACGCAGTATTTT.

DNA of the CDR3: TGCGCCAGCAGCTTGTGGGGGGGCAATCAGCCCCAGCATTTT. Protein product: CASSLWGGNQPQHF. The chain combines TRBV5-1 with TRBJ1-5, with D possibly matching TRBD1 (5 bases). Germline CDR1 is SGHRS and CDR2 is YFSETQ. This CDR3 contains 14 residues. V shed 1 base and J shed 2 bases, with 7 bases lying between them.

The J gene is TRBJ2-2, the V gene TRBV11-2; 10 bases are shared with TRBD2. The germline V gene encodes CDR1 SGHAT and CDR2 FQNNGV. This CDR3 region has 16 residues. V dropped 3 bases and J dropped 1; count of bases not matched to a gene: 2. CDR3 protein: CASSFSGRMNTGELFF. The CDR3 DNA sequence: TGTGCCAGCAGCTTTAGCGGGAGGATGAACACCGGGGAGCTGTTTTTT.

V gene TRBV4-2 combines with J gene TRBJ1-1; 9 nucleotides match TRBD1. The germline gives CDR1 LGHNA, CDR2 YNFKEQ. J was trimmed by 5 bases and V by 4 bases; bases with no gene match: 2. The CDR3 loop spans 13 amino acids. Here the CDR3 DNA reads TGTGCCAGCAGCCGGGACAGGGCAACTGAAGCTTTCTTT. Amino acid sequence: CASSRDRATEAFF.

The rearrangement uses TRBV2 and TRBJ2-7, with D perhaps matching TRBD1 or TRBD2 (6 bases each). V gave up 10 bases and J gave up 3 bases, with 19 bases separating them. The CDR3 spans 14 residues. Germline V CDR1 and CDR2: SNHLY, FYNNEI. CDR3 protein: CATRGEVSIYEQYF. In nucleotides, the CDR3 is TGTGCCACTAGGGGGGAAGTAAGTATCTACGAGCAGTACTTC. Full variable domain (outside the CDR3, taken from reference TRBV2 and TRBJ2-7): EPEVTQTPSHQVTQMGQEVILRCVPISNHLYFYWYRQILGQKVEFLVSFYNNEISEKSEIFDDQFSVERPDGSNFTLKIRSTKLEDSAMYFCATRGEVSIYEQYFGPGTRLTVT.

The CDR3 bases are TGTGCCAGCAGCTTAGGCCAGGGAGATACGCAGTATTTT. It is translated as CASSLGQGDTQYF. V gene TRBV7-8 combines with J gene TRBJ2-3, with D perhaps matching TRBD1 (5 bases). Looked up from germline, CDR1 is SGHVS and CDR2 is FQNEAQ. Trimming took off 1 base at V and 5 bases at J, with 7 bases between the two ends. The CDR3 runs to 13 residues.

V is TRBV5-1 and J is TRBJ1-3, with D perhaps TRBD1 (5 bases). Deletions cut 0 bases from V and 5 bases from J, with 9 bases between. The CDR3 consists of 14 residues. Germline CDR1 is SGHRS and CDR2 is YFSETQ. The CDR3 sequence: CASSLGQGRNTIYF. The DNA of the CDR3 is TGCGCCAGCAGCTTGGGGCAGGGACGAAACACCATATATTTT.

The chain employs TRBV27 and TRBJ2-6; TRBD1 aligns across 9 bases. Per the germline V gene, CDR1 is MNHEY and CDR2 is SMNVEV (reference sequence). V lost 8 bases to trimming and J lost 12 bases; unmatched junction nucleotides: 8. This CDR3 comprises 13 residues. Written as DNA, the CDR3 is TGTGCCAGCCGAGGCGGGACAGGGCTCGTCCTGACTTTC. It encodes CASRGGTGLVLTF. The whole variable domain, remainder taken from reference TRBV27 and TRBJ2-6, is EAQVTQNPRYLITVTGKKLTVTCSQNMNHEYMSWYRQDPGLGLRQIYYSMNVEVTDKGDVPEGYKVSRKEKRNFPLILESPSPNQTSLYFCASRGGTGLVLTFGAGSRLTVL.

This chain links TRBV6-5 with TRBJ2-7, with 8 bases matching TRBD1. This CDR3 contains 14 residues. Trimming at V came to 5 bases and at J to 5 bases, leaving 8 bases not matched to a gene. Germline values: CDR1 MNHEY, CDR2 SVGAGI. CDR3 residues: CASSPLSTGDEQYF. DNA for the CDR3: TGTGCCAGCAGTCCGCTCTCGACAGGGGACGAGCAGTACTTC.

The CDR3 region is CASSLLTGRDEQFF. The CDR3 DNA reads TGTGCCAGCAGCTTGTTAACGGGCAGGGACGAGCAGTTCTTC. The V gene is TRBV5-4, the J gene TRBJ2-1; D may be TRBD1 or TRBD2 (5 bases each). Germline V CDR1 and CDR2: SGHNT, YYREEE (reference sequence). The ends were cut back, 1 base at V and 10 bases at J, with 15 bases in the middle. This CDR3 has 14 amino acids.

This chain links TRBV14 with TRBJ2-7, with D perhaps matching TRBD2 (5 bases). The CDR3 is made up of 17 amino acids. V lost 1 base and J 2 bases, leaving 18 bases between the germline ends. Germline-derived CDR1 and CDR2 are SGHDN and FVKESK. The CDR3 loop is CASSQAPPAVGPYEQYF. The CDR3 DNA is TGTGCCAGCAGCCAAGCCCCCCCAGCGGTAGGCCCCTACGAGCAGTACTTC.

This chain joins TRBV30 and TRBJ1-2; D call uncertain. The CDR3 runs to 13 residues. Trimming removed 2 bases at V and 4 bases at J, with 11 bases between. The germline CDR1 and CDR2 sequences are GTSNPN and SVGIG (reference sequence). As DNA, the CDR3 is TGTGCCTGGAGTACTCTTACAATCTATGGCTACACCTTC. Amino acids: CAWSTLTIYGYTF.

This chain's CDR3 is CASSPLGYNSPLHF. In nucleotides, the CDR3 is TGTGCCAGCTCACCACTGGGTTATAATTCACCCCTCCACTTT. The chain employs TRBV18 and TRBJ1-6; D not certain. Trimming took 1 base from V and 4 from J, leaving 5 bases between them. The CDR3 covers 14 residues. Germline V lookup: CDR1 KGHSH, CDR2 LQKENI.